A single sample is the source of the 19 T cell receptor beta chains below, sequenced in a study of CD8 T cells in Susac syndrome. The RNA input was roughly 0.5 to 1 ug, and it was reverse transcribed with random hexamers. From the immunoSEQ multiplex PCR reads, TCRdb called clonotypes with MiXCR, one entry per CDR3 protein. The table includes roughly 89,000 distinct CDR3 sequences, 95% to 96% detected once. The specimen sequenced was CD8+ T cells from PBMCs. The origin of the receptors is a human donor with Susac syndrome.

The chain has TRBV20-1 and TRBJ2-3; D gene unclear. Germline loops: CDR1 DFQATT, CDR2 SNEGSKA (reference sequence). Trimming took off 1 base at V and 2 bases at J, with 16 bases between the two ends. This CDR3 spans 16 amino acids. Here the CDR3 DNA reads TGCAGTGCTAGAGCCTCCCGGACGTTACCCACAGATACGCAGTATTTT. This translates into CSARASRTLPTDTQYF.

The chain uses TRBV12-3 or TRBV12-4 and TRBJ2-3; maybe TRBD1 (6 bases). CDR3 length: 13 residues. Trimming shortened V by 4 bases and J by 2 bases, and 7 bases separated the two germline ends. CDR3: CASSWDNTDTQYF. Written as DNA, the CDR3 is TGTGCCAGCAGTTGGGACAACACAGATACGCAGTATTTT.

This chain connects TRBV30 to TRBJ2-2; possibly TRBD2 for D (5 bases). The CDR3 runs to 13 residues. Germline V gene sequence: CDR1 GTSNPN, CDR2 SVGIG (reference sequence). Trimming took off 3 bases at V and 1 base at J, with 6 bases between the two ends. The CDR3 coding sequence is TGTGCCTGGAGCCGGGGGAACACCGGGGAGCTGTTTTTT. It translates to CAWSRGNTGELFF.

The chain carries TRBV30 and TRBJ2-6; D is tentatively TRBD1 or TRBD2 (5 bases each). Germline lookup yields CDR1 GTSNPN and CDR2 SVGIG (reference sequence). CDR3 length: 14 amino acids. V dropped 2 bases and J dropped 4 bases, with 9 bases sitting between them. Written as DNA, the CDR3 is TGTGCCTGGAGTACCGGGGCAGGGGCCAACGTCCTGACTTTC. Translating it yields CAWSTGAGANVLTF.

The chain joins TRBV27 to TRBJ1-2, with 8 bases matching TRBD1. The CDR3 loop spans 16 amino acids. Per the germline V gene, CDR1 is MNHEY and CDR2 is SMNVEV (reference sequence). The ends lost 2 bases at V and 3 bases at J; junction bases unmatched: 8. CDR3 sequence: CASSLETDRGYYGYTF. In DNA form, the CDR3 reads TGTGCCAGCAGTTTAGAAACAGACAGGGGCTACTATGGCTACACCTTC.

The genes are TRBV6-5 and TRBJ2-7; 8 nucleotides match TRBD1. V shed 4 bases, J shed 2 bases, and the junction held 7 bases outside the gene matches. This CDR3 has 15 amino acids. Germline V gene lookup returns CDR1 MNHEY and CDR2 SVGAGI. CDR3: CASSSGQGSAYEQYF. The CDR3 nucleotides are TGTGCCAGCAGTTCAGGACAGGGAAGCGCCTACGAGCAGTACTTC.

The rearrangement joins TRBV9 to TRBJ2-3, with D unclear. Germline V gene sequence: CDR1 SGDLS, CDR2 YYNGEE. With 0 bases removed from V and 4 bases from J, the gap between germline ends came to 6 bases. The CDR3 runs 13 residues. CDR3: CASSVVSADTQYF. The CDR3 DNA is TGTGCCAGCAGCGTAGTGAGCGCAGATACGCAGTATTTT.

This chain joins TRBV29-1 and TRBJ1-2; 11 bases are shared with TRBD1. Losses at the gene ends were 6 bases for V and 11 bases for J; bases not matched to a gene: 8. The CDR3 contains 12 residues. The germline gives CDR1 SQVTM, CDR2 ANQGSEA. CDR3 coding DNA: TGCAGCGTGGGGACAGGGGGGCCCTTTTACACCTTC. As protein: CSVGTGGPFYTF.

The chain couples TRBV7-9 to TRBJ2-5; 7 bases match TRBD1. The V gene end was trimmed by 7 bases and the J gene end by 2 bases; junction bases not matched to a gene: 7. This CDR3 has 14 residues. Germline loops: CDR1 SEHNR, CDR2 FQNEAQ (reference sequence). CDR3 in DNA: TGTGCCAGCACCCGCACAGGGGTTCAAGAGACCCAGTACTTC. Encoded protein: CASTRTGVQETQYF.

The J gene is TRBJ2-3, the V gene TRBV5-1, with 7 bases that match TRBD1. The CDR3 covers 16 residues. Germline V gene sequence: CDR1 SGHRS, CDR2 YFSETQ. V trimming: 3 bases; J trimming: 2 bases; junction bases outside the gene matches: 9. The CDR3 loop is CASSSPQGIFTDTQYF. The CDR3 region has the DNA TGCGCCAGCAGCTCGCCACAGGGGATCTTCACAGATACGCAGTATTTT.

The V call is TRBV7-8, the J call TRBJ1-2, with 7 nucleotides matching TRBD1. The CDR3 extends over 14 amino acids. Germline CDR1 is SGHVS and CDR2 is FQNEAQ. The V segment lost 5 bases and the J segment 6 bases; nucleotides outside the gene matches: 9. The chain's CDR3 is CASSQGGLDHGYTF. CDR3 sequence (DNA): TGTGCCAGCAGCCAGGGGGGACTGGACCATGGCTACACCTTC.

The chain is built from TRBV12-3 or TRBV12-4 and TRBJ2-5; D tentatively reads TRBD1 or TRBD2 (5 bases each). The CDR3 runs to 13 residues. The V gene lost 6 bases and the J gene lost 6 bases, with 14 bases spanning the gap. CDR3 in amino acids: CASRYGAVKTQYF. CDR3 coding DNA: TGTGCCAGCAGGTACGGGGCAGTGAAGACCCAGTACTTC.

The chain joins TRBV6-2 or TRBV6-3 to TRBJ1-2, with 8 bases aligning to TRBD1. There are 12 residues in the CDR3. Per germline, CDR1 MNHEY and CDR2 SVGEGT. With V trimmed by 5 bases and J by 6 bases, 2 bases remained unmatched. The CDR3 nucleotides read TGTGCCAGCAGTCGACAGGGGCATGGCTACACCTTC. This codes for CASSRQGHGYTF.

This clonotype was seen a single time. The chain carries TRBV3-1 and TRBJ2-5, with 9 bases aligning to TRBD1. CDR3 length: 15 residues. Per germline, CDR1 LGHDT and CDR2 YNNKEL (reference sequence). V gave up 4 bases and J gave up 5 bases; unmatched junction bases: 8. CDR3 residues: CASSLPGQGAETQYF. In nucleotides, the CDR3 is TGTGCCAGCAGCCTGCCGGGACAGGGCGCGGAGACCCAGTACTTC.

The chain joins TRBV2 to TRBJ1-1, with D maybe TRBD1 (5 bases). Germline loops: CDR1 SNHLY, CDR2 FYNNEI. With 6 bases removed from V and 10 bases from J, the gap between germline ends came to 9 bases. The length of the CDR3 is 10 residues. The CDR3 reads CASRGGRAFF. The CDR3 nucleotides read TGTGCCAGCAGGGGGGGGAGAGCTTTCTTT.

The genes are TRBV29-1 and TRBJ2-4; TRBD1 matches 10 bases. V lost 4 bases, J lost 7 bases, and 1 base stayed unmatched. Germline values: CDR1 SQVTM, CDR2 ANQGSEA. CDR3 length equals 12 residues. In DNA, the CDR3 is TGCAGCGTTGGGACAGGGGGTAACATTCAGTACTTC. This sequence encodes CSVGTGGNIQYF.

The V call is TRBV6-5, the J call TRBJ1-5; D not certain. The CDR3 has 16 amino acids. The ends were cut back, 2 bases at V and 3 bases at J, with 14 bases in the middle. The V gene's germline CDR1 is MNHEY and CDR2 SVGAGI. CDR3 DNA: TGTGCCAGCAGTTACCAGACGCCGTTACTCAATCAGCCCCAGCATTTT. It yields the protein CASSYQTPLLNQPQHF.

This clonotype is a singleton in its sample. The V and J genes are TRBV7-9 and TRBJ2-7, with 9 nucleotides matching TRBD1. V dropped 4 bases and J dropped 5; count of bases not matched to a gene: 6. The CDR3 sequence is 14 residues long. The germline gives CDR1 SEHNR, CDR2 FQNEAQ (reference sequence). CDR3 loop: CASSWGQGAHEQYF. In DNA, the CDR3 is TGTGCCAGCAGCTGGGGACAGGGAGCCCACGAGCAGTACTTC.

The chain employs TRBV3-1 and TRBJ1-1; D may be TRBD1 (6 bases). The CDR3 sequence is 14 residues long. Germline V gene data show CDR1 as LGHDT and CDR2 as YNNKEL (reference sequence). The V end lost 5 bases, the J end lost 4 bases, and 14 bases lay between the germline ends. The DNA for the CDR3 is TGTGCCAGCAGCTACGAAACAGGGCCCACTGAAGCTTTCTTT. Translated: CASSYETGPTEAFF. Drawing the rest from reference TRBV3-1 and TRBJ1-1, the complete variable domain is DTAVSQTPKYLVTQMGNDKSIKCEQNLGHDTMYWYKQDSKKFLKIMFSYNNKELIINETVPNRFSPKSPDKAHLNLHINSLELGDSAVYFCASSYETGPTEAFFGQGTRLTVV.